The present entry profiles one T cell receptor beta chain with its context. The data belong to a study of blood T cell repertoires in COVID-19. Study details: T cells, B-cell-depleted T cells, or PBMCs supplied cDNA or gDNA.

Some clones are missing from TCRdb's copy, which holds only in-frame ones; the method was immunoSEQ multiplex PCR. The repertoire has 150,000 to 200,000 clones, 70% to 90% of them found once; the top ten carry 6.5% to 8.5%. The CDR3 is 12 amino acids. V lost 0 bases to trimming and J lost 10 bases, with 7 bases between them. Germline CDR1 and CDR2: SGDLS and YYNGEE. The participants were between roughly 18 and 89 years old and came from under 25 US areas. Which cohort a participant joined came from the clinical history participants gave. Recovered Cohort 3 donors showed two negative PCRs, clearance, or symptom resolution.

This sequence originates from a woman between 45 and 60 years old who had recovered from COVID-19. This chain links TRBV9 with TRBJ1-4; no definite D call. Input material: PBMCs or T cells enriched from blood (not recorded which). The CDR3 protein is CASSVGHGKLFF. The DNA of the CDR3 is TGTGCCAGCAGCGTAGGCCACGGAAAACTGTTTTTT.